The 9 T cell receptor beta chains below all came from one sample that was sequenced in a study of cytomegalovirus exposure and HLA in healthy donors. Amplification used 60 Vbeta primers and 13 Jbeta primers. The repertoire was sequenced with immunoSEQ multiplex PCR; TCRdb's copy has only in-frame clones and lacks some. The sample shows about 76,000 clones, approximately 77% of them seen only once. Sequenced: PBMCs. These receptor sequences come from a woman between 40 and 55 years old in good health and CMV-seropositive.

V and J are TRBV25-1 and TRBJ1-5, with D possibly being TRBD1 (6 bases). V was pared by 4 bases and J by 0 bases, with 13 bases between. Germline values: CDR1 MGHDK, CDR2 SYGVNS. The CDR3 totals 16 residues. CDR3 sequence: CASSVYREGSNQPQHF. The CDR3 DNA reads as TGTGCCAGCAGTGTTTACAGGGAGGGTAGCAATCAGCCCCAGCATTTT.

The chain carries TRBV7-8 and TRBJ1-4, with 8 bases fitting TRBD1. The CDR3 length is 15 residues. After removal of 5 bases from V and 2 bases from J, the junction contained 4 bases not matched to a gene. Per the germline V gene, CDR1 is SGHVS and CDR2 is FQNEAQ. This chain's CDR3 is CASSKQGVTNEKLFF. Written as DNA, the CDR3 is TGTGCCAGCAGCAAACAGGGGGTGACTAATGAAAAACTGTTTTTT. The full variable domain, rest sourced from reference TRBV7-8 and TRBJ1-4, is GAGVSQSPRYKVAKRGQDVALRCDPISGHVSLFWYQQALGQGPEFLTYFQNEAQLDKSGLPSDRFFAERPEGSVSTLKIQRTQQEDSAVYLCASSKQGVTNEKLFFGSGTQLSVL.

This chain uses TRBV4-2 with TRBJ1-1, with D perhaps matching TRBD1 (5 bases). This CDR3 spans 14 amino acids. V lost 0 bases and J lost 8, with 13 bases in between. CDR1 and CDR2 from the germline V gene are LGHNA and YNFKEQ. The CDR3 here is CASSQDIPGREAFF. CDR3 nucleotides: TGTGCCAGCAGCCAAGATATCCCAGGGCGGGAAGCTTTCTTT.

V is TRBV5-1 and J is TRBJ1-2; 7 nucleotides agree with TRBD1. V was pared by 3 bases and J by 6 bases, with 14 bases of the junction left unmatched. This CDR3 comprises 16 residues. Per germline, CDR1 SGHRS and CDR2 YFSETQ. The CDR3 coding sequence is TGCGCCAGCAGCTCAGGGACAGCAGCACAAGGGCATGGCTACACCTTC. Protein sequence: CASSSGTAAQGHGYTF.

This clone was seen more than once but under ten times. The chain couples TRBV19 to TRBJ1-1, with D tentatively TRBD1 (5 bases). The CDR3 extends over 15 amino acids. V was shortened by 4 bases and J by 2 bases, with 14 bases between the two germline ends. Germline CDR1 and CDR2: LNHDA and SQIVND (reference sequence). The CDR3 nucleotides read TGTGCCAGTAGTACTAAGACAGATCGAAACACTGAAGCTTTCTTT. This codes for CASSTKTDRNTEAFF.

The V and J genes are TRBV30 and TRBJ2-5; D is unresolved. Germline CDR1 and CDR2: GTSNPN and SVGIG (reference sequence). The CDR3 has 12 amino acids. V was cut by 3 bases and J by 7 bases, with 12 bases left in between. The CDR3 spells CAWSPGLGTQYF. In nucleotides, the CDR3 is TGTGCCTGGAGCCCCGGGTTGGGGACCCAGTACTTC.

A word on this clone: One end of the junction varies from germline; a read error may be responsible. In DNA form, the CDR3 reads TGCAGCGTTGAGGGCACCTCCTATGGCTACCCCTTC. Its translation is CSVEGTSYGYPF. This chain links TRBV29-1 with TRBJ1-2; D remains ambiguous. CDR3 length: 12 amino acids. Germline V gene sequence: CDR1 SQVTM, CDR2 ANQGSEA. The variable domain in full, with the rest retrieved from reference TRBV29-1 and TRBJ1-2, is SAVISQKPSRDICQRGTSLTIQCQVDSQVTMMFWYRQQPGQSLTLIATANQGSEATYESGFVIDKFPISRPNLTFSTLTVSNMSPEDSSIYLCSVEGTSYGYPFGSGTRLTVV.

J is TRBJ2-5 and V is TRBV10-3, with a weak D call TRBD2 (6 bases). The germline V and J ends were trimmed by 10 bases and 7 bases, with 25 bases remaining between them. Germline V gene data show CDR1 as ENHRY and CDR2 as SYGVKD. The CDR3 runs 15 residues. CDR3 coding DNA: TGTGCCACCTCGGAAAGGGAGGTACTTATGGGGACCCAGTACTTC. Amino acid sequence: CATSEREVLMGTQYF.

This chain uses TRBV12-5 with TRBJ2-3; D possibly corresponds to TRBD2 (6 bases). This CDR3 contains 12 residues. Trimming shortened V by 5 bases and J by 9 bases, and 12 bases separated the two germline ends. Germline CDR1 is LGHNT and CDR2 is FRNRAP. The CDR3 nucleotides are TGTGCTAGTGGTGTCCTACGGGGGACGCAGTATTTT. This translates into CASGVLRGTQYF.